These 16 T cell receptor beta chains were sequenced from one sample in a study of T cell responses to AZD1222 COVID-19 vaccine. The repertoire was sequenced with immunoSEQ multiplex PCR; TCRdb's copy has only in-frame clones and lacks some. The sample includes roughly 190,000 clones, roughly nine tenths of them seen just once. The material sequenced was peripheral blood, taken 28 days after the second AZD1222 dose. The receptors were sampled from an adult who received the AZD1222 COVID-19 vaccine.

The V call is TRBV11-2, the J call TRBJ1-3; D remains ambiguous. Trimming shortened V by 5 bases and J by 4 bases, and 12 bases separated the two germline ends. The length of the CDR3 is 14 residues. CDR1 is SGHAT and CDR2 is FQNNGV in the germline V gene. DNA for the CDR3: TGTGCCAGCAGCCCTCTAATCGGCGGAAACACCATATATTTT. Amino acid sequence: CASSPLIGGNTIYF.

The chain has TRBV29-1 and TRBJ2-4, with TRBD2 as a possible D gene (5 bases). V was shortened by 1 base and J by 0 bases, with 7 bases between the two germline ends. This CDR3 is built from 14 residues. In germline, CDR1 is SQVTM, CDR2 ANQGSEA. CDR3 nucleotide sequence: TGCAGCGTTGAAGCGGGGTTAGCCAAAAACATTCAGTACTTC. This sequence encodes CSVEAGLAKNIQYF.

This clone appeared once. This chain links TRBV7-2 with TRBJ2-3; 11 nucleotides align to TRBD2. The ends lost 0 bases at V and 4 bases at J; junction bases unmatched: 3. CDR3 size: 16 residues. Germline V lookup: CDR1 SGHTA, CDR2 FQGNSA. CDR3 bases: TGTGCCAGCAGCTTAGCGCTAGCGGGGGGAGCAGATACGCAGTATTTT. This encodes CASSLALAGGADTQYF.

The chain combines TRBV5-6 with TRBJ1-5, with 9 bases fitting TRBD1. CDR1 is SGHDT and CDR2 is YYEEEE in the germline V gene. The length of the CDR3 is 19 residues. Unmatched junction bases numbered 15, after V lost 3 bases and J lost 2 bases. The CDR3 region is CASSSSTPNRGLGNQPQHF. The DNA of the CDR3 is TGTGCCAGCAGCTCATCTACCCCAAACAGGGGGCTAGGCAATCAGCCCCAGCATTTT.

V is TRBV4-1 and J is TRBJ1-2; D unresolved. V gave up 3 bases and J gave up 2 bases, with 16 bases separating them. Germline CDR1 reads MGHRA; CDR2 reads YSYEKL. CDR3 size: 16 residues. This chain's CDR3 is CASSHPGQAENYGYTF. In DNA, the CDR3 is TGCGCCAGCAGCCATCCCGGGCAGGCTGAAAACTATGGCTACACCTTC.

This chain joins TRBV18 and TRBJ1-5, with 8 bases matching TRBD1. The V gene's germline CDR1 is KGHSH and CDR2 LQKENI. The CDR3 loop spans 16 amino acids. J gave up 2 bases and V 3 bases, and 6 bases lay outside the gene matches. CDR3 nucleotide sequence: TGTGCCAGCTCACCCCAGGGGGCGTCGGGCAATCAGCCCCAGCATTTT. Translation: CASSPQGASGNQPQHF.

The chain links TRBV4-2 to TRBJ2-1, with D possibly being TRBD1 (6 bases). Germline V gene lookup returns CDR1 LGHNA and CDR2 YNFKEQ. The CDR3 runs 13 residues. The V end was cut by 4 bases, the J end by 10 bases, with 14 bases between. The CDR3 region is CASSRILGTEQFF. The DNA for the CDR3 is TGTGCCAGCAGCCGGATACTCGGGACAGAGCAGTTCTTC.

The chain employs TRBV5-5 and TRBJ2-2; a possible D gene is TRBD1 (6 bases). CDR3 length: 14 residues. CDR1 and CDR2 (germline): SGHKS, YYEKEE (reference sequence). Between the trimmed V and J ends, which lost 4 bases and 1 base, there was a span of 8 bases. In DNA form, the CDR3 reads TGTGCCAGCAGCCTGGGACAGAACACCGGGGAGCTGTTTTTT. Translating it yields CASSLGQNTGELFF.

This clone was observed once. The chain uses TRBV5-6 and TRBJ1-2; D not certain. The V end lost 3 bases, the J end lost 8 bases, and 11 bases lay between the germline ends. Per germline, CDR1 SGHDT and CDR2 YYEEEE. The CDR3 loop spans 12 amino acids. The DNA of the CDR3 is TGTGCCAGCAGCTGGGGATTCGGGGGCTACACCTTC. Translating it yields CASSWGFGGYTF.

This clone was detected only once. V and J are TRBV5-1 and TRBJ1-1, with D unclear. Per the germline V gene, CDR1 is SGHRS and CDR2 is YFSETQ. The CDR3 consists of 13 residues. V lost 0 bases, J lost 7 bases, and 10 bases lay in between. CDR3 DNA: TGCGCCAGCAGCTTGGAGGAGACACTTGAAGCTTTCTTT. Its translation: CASSLEETLEAFF.

CDR3 amino acids: CASSGQGSEQYF. The DNA of the CDR3 is TGTGCCAGCAGCGGACAGGGGTCCGAGCAGTACTTC. J is TRBJ2-7 and V is TRBV9; 8 bases are shared with TRBD1. V was clipped by 3 bases and J by 6 bases; unmatched bases: 2. This CDR3 is built from 12 residues. The germline V gene encodes CDR1 SGDLS and CDR2 YYNGEE.

This chain links TRBV27 with TRBJ2-1; 13 bases agree with TRBD2. The CDR3 is made up of 18 amino acids. Unmatched junction bases numbered 10, after V lost 5 bases and J lost 3 bases. The germline V gene encodes CDR1 MNHEY and CDR2 SMNVEV (reference sequence). CDR3 protein: CASSPAAGTSGNYNEQFF. In nucleotides, the CDR3 is TGTGCCAGCAGTCCGGCGGCAGGGACTAGCGGGAACTACAATGAGCAGTTCTTC.

V gene TRBV6-2 or TRBV6-3 combines with J gene TRBJ1-4, with 8 bases fitting TRBD1. The length of the CDR3 is 20 residues. The germline V gene has CDR1 MNHEY and CDR2 SVGEGT. The V segment lost 0 bases and the J segment 4 bases; nucleotides outside the gene matches: 16. CDR3 nucleotides: TGTGCCAGCAGTTACTCGCCCCGCCGCGGTAACAGGGGGGATAATGAAAAACTGTTTTTT. This codes for CASSYSPRRGNRGDNEKLFF.

The chain uses TRBV6-5 and TRBJ1-6, with unresolved D. Trimming stripped 6 bases from V and 7 bases from J, with 13 bases between. Per germline, CDR1 MNHEY and CDR2 SVGAGI. This CDR3 region has 14 residues. CDR3 in amino acids: CASSKHHFNSPLHF. The CDR3, as DNA: TGTGCCAGCAGCAAACACCATTTCAATTCACCCCTCCACTTT.

This chain uses TRBV7-2 with TRBJ1-1; D gene uncertain. Germline-derived CDR1 and CDR2 are SGHTA and FQGNSA. V was clipped by 5 bases and J by 3 bases, with 10 bases between them. This CDR3 is 13 amino acids long. CDR3 sequence reads: CASSANLDTEAFF. The CDR3 region has the DNA TGTGCCAGCAGCGCAAACCTGGACACTGAAGCTTTCTTT.

This clone is a singleton in its sample. This chain uses TRBV6-2 or TRBV6-3 with TRBJ2-3, with 9 nucleotides matching TRBD2. In germline, CDR1 is MNHEY, CDR2 SVGEGT. This CDR3 has 15 residues. The V gene end was trimmed by 5 bases and the J gene end by 2 bases; junction bases not matched to a gene: 5. CDR3 nucleotide sequence: TGTGCCAGCAGTATAGCGGGGGCGAACACAGATACGCAGTATTTT. The encoded protein is CASSIAGANTDTQYF.